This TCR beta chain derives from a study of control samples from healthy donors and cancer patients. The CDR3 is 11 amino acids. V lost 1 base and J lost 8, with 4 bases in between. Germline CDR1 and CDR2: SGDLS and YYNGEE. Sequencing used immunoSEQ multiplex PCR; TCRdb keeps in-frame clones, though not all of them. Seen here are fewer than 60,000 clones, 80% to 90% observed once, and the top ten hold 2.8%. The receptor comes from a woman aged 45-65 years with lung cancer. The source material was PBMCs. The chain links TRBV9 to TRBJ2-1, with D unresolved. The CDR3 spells CASSVMDEQFF. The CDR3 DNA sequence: TGTGCCAGCAGCGTAATGGATGAGCAGTTCTTC.